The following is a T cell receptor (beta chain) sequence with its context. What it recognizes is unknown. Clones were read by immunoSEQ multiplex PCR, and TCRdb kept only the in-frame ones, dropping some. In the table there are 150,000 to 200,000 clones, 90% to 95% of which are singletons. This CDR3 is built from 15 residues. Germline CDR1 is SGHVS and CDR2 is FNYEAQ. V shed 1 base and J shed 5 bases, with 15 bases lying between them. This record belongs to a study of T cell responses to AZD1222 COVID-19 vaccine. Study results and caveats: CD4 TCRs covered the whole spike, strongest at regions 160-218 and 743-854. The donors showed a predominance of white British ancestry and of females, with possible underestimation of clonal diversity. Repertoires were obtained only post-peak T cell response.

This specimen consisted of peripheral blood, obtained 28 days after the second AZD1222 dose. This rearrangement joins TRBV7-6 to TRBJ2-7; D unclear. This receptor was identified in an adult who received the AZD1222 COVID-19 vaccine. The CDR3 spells CASSLVGRRWDEQYF. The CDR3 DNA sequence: TGTGCCAGCAGCTTAGTTGGACGCCGTTGGGACGAGCAGTACTTC.